This entry lists 15 T cell receptor beta chains sequenced from one sample in a study of metastatic and nonmetastatic thyroid tumors. None of the patients had undergone any treatment ahead of thyroid surgery. TCRdb re-called the PCR reads via MiXCR. The table has around 35,000 clones, about a sixth seen once. Input material: blood. The receptors derive from a female donor with papillary thyroid cancer or a benign thyroid nodule (not recorded which). Some clones in this sample may be carry-over from other donors' samples.

This clone was seen repeatedly, ten times or more. The chain employs TRBV3-2 and TRBJ1-5; TRBD1 was called by the table and not checked on the DNA. TRBV3-2 is reported as a pseudogene. The CDR3 covers 15 residues. This chain's CDR3 is CASSQDPAPGQPQHF. For the CDR3, the DNA is TGTGCCAGCAGCCAAGATCCGGCCCCCGGGCAGCCCCAGCATTTT.

V is TRBV30 and J is TRBJ2-5; 8 positions agree with TRBD2. The CDR3 consists of 14 residues. CDR1 is GTSNPN and CDR2 is SVGIG in the germline V gene (reference sequence). The ends lost 3 bases at V and 5 bases at J; junction bases unmatched: 8. The CDR3, as DNA: TGTGCCTGGAGAGCGGGAGAAGAGTATGAGACCCAGTACTTC. It codes for CAWRAGEEYETQYF.

This clone was detected ten times or more. The V gene is TRBV11-3, the J gene TRBJ2-2, with D possibly called TRBD1 or TRBD2 (5 bases each). CDR1 is SGHNT, CDR2 YENEEA, per germline. The CDR3 runs to 15 residues. Trimming stripped 5 bases from V and 4 bases from J, with 14 bases between. CDR3 bases: TGTGCCAGCAGCCCCGGGACCCAGGGCACCGGGGAGCTGTTTTTT. This gives the protein CASSPGTQGTGELFF.

Many counts were recorded for this clone. The rearrangement uses TRBV11-2 and TRBJ1-1; D remains unclear. The CDR3 has 14 amino acids. V dropped 7 bases and J dropped 9 bases, with 21 bases sitting between them. Germline V lookup: CDR1 SGHAT, CDR2 FQNNGV. The CDR3 region is CASTHGGPDGKAFF. The CDR3 DNA is TGTGCCAGCACCCATGGTGGGCCGGACGGTAAAGCTTTCTTT. Complete variable domain (other parts from reference TRBV11-2 and TRBJ1-1): EAGVAQSPRYKIIEKRQSVAFWCNPISGHATLYWYQQILGQGPKLLIQFQNNGVVDDSQLPKDRFSAERLKGVDSTLKIQPAKLEDSAVYLCASTHGGPDGKAFFGQGTRLTVV.

This clone was counted ten times or more. The same CDR3 also results from other DNA sequences found in this sample. V and J are TRBV28 and TRBJ1-1; D is possibly TRBD1 (5 bases). Trimming removed 4 bases at V and 8 bases at J, with 20 bases between. There are 15 residues in the CDR3. The germline CDR1 and CDR2 sequences are MDHEN and SYDVKM. The CDR3 here is CASSSYGGGRVEAFF. The CDR3 DNA is TGTGCCAGCAGTTCCTACGGGGGAGGACGCGTGGAAGCTTTCTTT.

This clone was counted ten times or more. This sequence joins TRBV27 and TRBJ2-1; TRBD2 aligns across 14 bases. V lost 7 bases to trimming and J lost 7 bases; unmatched junction nucleotides: 6. CDR3 size: 15 residues. Germline values: CDR1 MNHEY, CDR2 SMNVEV (reference sequence). The chain's CDR3 is CASIRGLAGDNEQFF. In DNA, the CDR3 is TGTGCCAGCATCCGGGGACTAGCGGGAGATAATGAGCAGTTCTTC.

This clone came up many times. The chain carries TRBV4-1 and TRBJ1-2; 8 bases map to TRBD1. J gave up 8 bases and V 0 bases, and 2 bases lay outside the gene matches. CDR1 is MGHRA, CDR2 YSYEKL, per germline. There are 13 residues in the CDR3. CDR3 coding DNA: TGCGCCAGCAGCCAAGAAAGGGACAGGGGCTACACCTTC. Encoded protein: CASSQERDRGYTF.

The sample holds many counts of this clone. J is TRBJ1-2 and V is TRBV7-3, with D possibly TRBD1 on 5 matching bases. This CDR3 has 14 amino acids. V was clipped by 2 bases and J by 4 bases, with 11 bases between them. Germline V lookup: CDR1 SGHTA, CDR2 FQGTGA. The CDR3 DNA reads as TGTGCCAGCAGCTTACAGGGAGGGGCCTATGGCTACACCTTC. Amino acid sequence: CASSLQGGAYGYTF.

The chain carries TRBV6-2 or TRBV6-3 and TRBJ2-2, with D unresolved. The CDR3 is 15 residues long. Trimming removed 3 bases at V and 5 bases at J, with 13 bases between. Germline V gives CDR1 MNHEY, CDR2 SVGEGT. The CDR3 loop reads CASSYWQVYTGELFF. The CDR3 nucleotides are TGTGCCAGCAGTTATTGGCAGGTGTATACCGGGGAGCTGTTTTTT.

This clone was seen ten or more times. The CDR3 region is CASSFDRDTIYF. CDR3 DNA: TGTGCCAGCAGTTTCGACCGGGACACCATATATTTT. V is TRBV6-2 or TRBV6-3 and J is TRBJ1-3; D is unclear. Germline V gene data show CDR1 as MNHEY and CDR2 as SVGEGT. V lost 4 bases to trimming and J lost 8 bases, with 9 bases between them. CDR3 length: 12 residues.

At least ten counts were recorded for this clone. V usage is TRBV28 and J usage is TRBJ2-7; no clear D. V was clipped by 3 bases and J by 9 bases, with 15 bases between them. This CDR3 region has 13 residues. Germline CDR1 is MDHEN and CDR2 is SYDVKM. Here the CDR3 DNA reads TGTGCCAGCAGTTTTGAACCTAATCCAGCGCAGTACTTC. Protein: CASSFEPNPAQYF.

This clone was found many times. The gene calls are TRBV28 and TRBJ2-5; possibly TRBD1 or TRBD2 for D (5 bases each). The CDR3 loop spans 17 amino acids. From germline, CDR1 is MDHEN and CDR2 SYDVKM. The V and J ends lost 6 bases and 2 bases respectively, with 22 bases between them. The CDR3 nucleotides read TGTGCCAGCAGGGGGGTGGAGAGACAGCTGTCTCAAGAGACCCAGTACTTC. It codes for CASRGVERQLSQETQYF. Supplemented by reference TRBV28 and TRBJ2-5, the full variable domain reads DVKVTQSSRYLVKRTGEKVFLECVQDMDHENMFWYRQDPGLGLRLIYFSYDVKMKEKGDIPEGYSVSREKKERFSLILESASTNQTSMYLCASRGVERQLSQETQYFGPGTRLLVL.

As concerns this clone: A read error may account for a junction end that differs from germline. This chain uses TRBV4-1 with TRBJ2-3, with a weak D call TRBD2 (5 bases). CDR3 length: 14 residues. Germline V gene lookup returns CDR1 MGHRA and CDR2 YSYEKL. For the CDR3, the DNA is TGCGCCAGCATCCAAGATAGCCTAGCAGATACGCAGTTTTTT. Residues: CASIQDSLADTQFF.

This clone was counted ten times or more. This chain joins TRBV20-1 and TRBJ2-1; TRBD2 agrees at 9 bases. Germline CDR1 reads DFQATT; CDR2 reads SNEGSKA (reference sequence). The CDR3 sequence is 16 residues long. V was pared by 0 bases and J by 9 bases, with 12 bases of the junction left unmatched. CDR3 sequence (DNA): TGCAGTGCTAGAGAAGGGCGGGGGGGCCGAAAGGTTGAGCAGTTCTTC. Residues: CSAREGRGGRKVEQFF.

This clone appeared many times. This may arise from a read error, as a much more abundant clone is one base away. The chain employs TRBV12-3 or TRBV12-4 and TRBJ1-5, with TRBD1 as a possible D gene (6 bases). The CDR3 is made up of 14 amino acids. The CDR3 spells CASSSIGGPQPRHF. For the CDR3, the DNA is TGTGCCAGCAGTTCCATTGGGGGGCCTCAGCCCCGGCATTTT.